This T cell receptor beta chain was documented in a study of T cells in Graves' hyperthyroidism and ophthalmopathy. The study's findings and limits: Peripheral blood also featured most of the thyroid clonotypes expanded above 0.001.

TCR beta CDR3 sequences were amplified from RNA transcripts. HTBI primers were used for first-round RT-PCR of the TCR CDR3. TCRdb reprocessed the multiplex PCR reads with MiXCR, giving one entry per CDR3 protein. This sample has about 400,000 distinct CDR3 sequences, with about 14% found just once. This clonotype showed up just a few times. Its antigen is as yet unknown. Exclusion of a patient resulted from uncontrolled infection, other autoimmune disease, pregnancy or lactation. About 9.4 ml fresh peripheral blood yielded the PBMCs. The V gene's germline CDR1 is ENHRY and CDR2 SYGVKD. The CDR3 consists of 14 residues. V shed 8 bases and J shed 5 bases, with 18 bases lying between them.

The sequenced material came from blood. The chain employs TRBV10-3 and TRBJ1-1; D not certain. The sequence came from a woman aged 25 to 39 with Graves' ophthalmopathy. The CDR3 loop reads CAIREAGGLTEAFF. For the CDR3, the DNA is TGTGCCATCCGAGAAGCGGGAGGGCTGACTGAAGCTTTCTTT.